This record covers a single T cell receptor beta chain. Its specificity is not known. This sample was taken from a study of cytomegalovirus exposure and HLA in healthy donors. Overall study findings and caveats: In vitro work confirmed that a few CMV-associated chains recognize CMV antigens. A later analysis linked a missense variant in DCLRE1C to the trimming of TCR beta V and J genes.

The primer mix had 60 Vbeta and 13 Jbeta primers. TCRdb keeps only in-frame clones here, not all; method: immunoSEQ multiplex PCR. Of around 110,000 clones detected, 50% to 70% appear once; the ten largest clones hold less than 9.5%. The CDR3 is 16 amino acids. CDR1 LGHNA and CDR2 YNFKEQ come from the germline V gene. V lost 0 bases and J lost 4; bases outside the gene matches: 8. The V and J genes are TRBV4-2 and TRBJ2-5, with 7 positions matching TRBD2. Material: PBMCs. The origin of this receptor is a woman aged 40 to 50 in good health and CMV-seropositive. The CDR3: CASSQDWGGVGETQYF. CDR3 DNA: TGTGCCAGCAGCCAAGATTGGGGGGGGGTTGGAGAGACCCAGTACTTC.